This passage covers 16 T cell receptor beta chains from one sample sequenced in a study of blood T cell repertoires in COVID-19. Method: immunoSEQ multiplex PCR; TCRdb's copy keeps in-frame clones and lacks some. Of almost 250,000 clones listed, 85% are singletons. The sequenced sample was PBMCs or T cells enriched from blood (not recorded which). These TCRs come from a woman aged 50 to 60 with acute COVID-19.

The chain recombines TRBV4-3 with TRBJ1-1, with unresolved D. The germline CDR1 and CDR2 sequences are LGHNA and YSLEER. The V gene lost 3 bases and the J gene lost 1 base, with 12 bases spanning the gap. The CDR3 is 15 residues long. CDR3 DNA: TGCGCCAGCAGCCAGATGGCAGGTAGGAACACTGAAGCTTTCTTT. It specifies CASSQMAGRNTEAFF.

This chain uses TRBV30 with TRBJ1-6, with 7 bases that match TRBD1. Per germline, CDR1 GTSNPN and CDR2 SVGIG (reference sequence). This CDR3 region has 14 residues. V lost 2 bases, J lost 9 bases, and 7 bases stayed unmatched. This CDR3 reads CAWSSQGGISPLHF. The CDR3 bases are TGTGCCTGGAGTTCCCAGGGGGGCATTTCACCCCTCCACTTT. Full variable domain (outside the CDR3, taken from reference TRBV30 and TRBJ1-6): SQTIHQWPATLVQPVGSPLSLECTVEGTSNPNLYWYRQAAGRGLQLLFYSVGIGQISSEVPQNLSASRPQDRQFILSSKKLLLSDSGFYLCAWSSQGGISPLHFGNGTRLTVT.

The rearrangement joins TRBV9 to TRBJ2-1; D may be TRBD1 (6 bases). Germline lookup yields CDR1 SGDLS and CDR2 YYNGEE. The CDR3 extends over 14 amino acids. Trimming removed 4 bases at V and 6 bases at J, with 14 bases between. This CDR3 is CASSPGDLGNEQFF. Here the CDR3 DNA reads TGTGCCAGCAGCCCAGGGGATTTAGGCAATGAGCAGTTCTTC.

This clone appeared a single time. The chain links TRBV7-9 to TRBJ1-2; the D is unclear. Germline V CDR1 and CDR2: SEHNR, FQNEAQ (reference sequence). This CDR3 has 15 amino acids. The V and J ends lost 5 bases and 8 bases respectively, with 21 bases between them. CDR3 bases: TGTGCCAGCAGCCTCGGCCGAGGAGGGCCAGAGGGCTACACCTTC. This codes for CASSLGRGGPEGYTF. Drawing the rest from reference TRBV7-9 and TRBJ1-2, the complete variable domain is DTGVSQNPRHKITKRGQNVTFRCDPISEHNRLYWYRQTLGQGPEFLTYFQNEAQLEKSRLLSDRFSAERPKGSFSTLEIQRTEQGDSAMYLCASSLGRGGPEGYTFGSGTRLTVV.

The chain recombines TRBV2 with TRBJ2-1; possibly TRBD2 for D (5 bases). Germline V lookup: CDR1 SNHLY, CDR2 FYNNEI. The CDR3 covers 14 residues. The V gene lost 7 bases and the J gene lost 0 bases, with 10 bases spanning the gap. The CDR3 sequence is CASKRTVSYNEQFF. CDR3 in DNA: TGTGCCAGCAAGCGGACCGTCTCCTACAATGAGCAGTTCTTC. The full variable domain, its missing parts supplied by reference TRBV2 and TRBJ2-1, is EPEVTQTPSHQVTQMGQEVILRCVPISNHLYFYWYRQILGQKVEFLVSFYNNEISEKSEIFDDQFSVERPDGSNFTLKIRSTKLEDSAMYFCASKRTVSYNEQFFGPGTRLTVL.

This rearrangement joins TRBV5-5 to TRBJ1-2; D is uncertain. This CDR3 region has 14 residues. Trimming stripped 1 base from V and 2 bases from J, with 9 bases between. Germline V CDR1 and CDR2: SGHKS, YYEKEE (reference sequence). The DNA of the CDR3 is TGTGCCAGCAGCTTGTCTACGGGGAACTATGGCTACACCTTC. Translated, it gives CASSLSTGNYGYTF.

The CDR3 protein is CASSLAGGSGNTIYF. CDR3 DNA sequence: TGTGCCAGCAGCTTGGCGGGGGGCTCTGGAAACACCATATATTTT. V usage is TRBV5-6 and J usage is TRBJ1-3, with a weak D call TRBD1 (5 bases). Trimming stripped 0 bases from V and 0 bases from J, with 7 bases between. The V gene's germline CDR1 is SGHDT and CDR2 YYEEEE. The CDR3 length is 15 residues.

The CDR3 protein is CASRRQSNTEAFF. CDR3 DNA sequence: TGTGCCAGTAGGAGACAGTCGAACACTGAAGCTTTCTTT. V gene TRBV19 combines with J gene TRBJ1-1; TRBD1 might be the D (5 bases). This CDR3 is built from 13 residues. Between the trimmed V and J ends, which lost 6 bases and 1 base, there was a span of 9 bases. Germline V CDR1 and CDR2: LNHDA, SQIVND (reference sequence).

This clone was found a few times. V is TRBV5-1 and J is TRBJ2-2; D is perhaps TRBD1 (6 bases). The V end lost 4 bases, the J end lost 6 bases, and 16 bases lay between the germline ends. Germline values: CDR1 SGHRS, CDR2 YFSETQ. The CDR3 is made up of 15 amino acids. CDR3 residues: CASSPLQGRAGELFF. CDR3 bases: TGCGCCAGCAGCCCGCTCCAGGGGAGAGCCGGGGAGCTGTTTTTT.

The rearrangement joins TRBV28 to TRBJ1-5; no definite D call. This CDR3 comprises 10 residues. Between the trimmed V and J ends, which lost 7 bases and 5 bases, there was a span of 3 bases. Germline V gene lookup returns CDR1 MDHEN and CDR2 SYDVKM. The CDR3 reads CASTDQPQHF. The CDR3 DNA reads TGTGCCAGCACCGATCAGCCCCAGCATTTT.

The chain combines TRBV11-2 with TRBJ2-5; TRBD1 aligns across 8 bases. V lost 4 bases, J lost 0 bases, and 7 bases stayed unmatched. The CDR3 has 16 residues. Germline assignment: CDR1 SGHAT and CDR2 FQNNGV. The CDR3 protein is CASSSQQGEYQETQYF. The CDR3 nucleotides are TGTGCCAGCAGCTCGCAACAGGGGGAGTACCAAGAGACCCAGTACTTC.

The rearrangement uses TRBV20-1 and TRBJ1-4; D may be TRBD1 (6 bases). V shed 7 bases and J shed 6 bases, with 9 bases lying between them. The CDR3 has 11 residues. Germline CDR1 DFQATT, CDR2 SNEGSKA (reference sequence). CDR3 in amino acids: CSEGVHEKLFF. DNA of the CDR3: TGCAGTGAGGGGGTTCATGAAAAACTGTTTTTT.

The chain couples TRBV7-2 to TRBJ2-4; 14 bases line up with TRBD2. The CDR3 contains 19 residues. Per germline, CDR1 SGHTA and CDR2 FQGNSA. V was pared by 5 bases and J by 0 bases, with 9 bases of the junction left unmatched. The CDR3 loop is CASSPLATSGGVAKNIQYF. CDR3 in DNA: TGTGCCAGCAGCCCCTTGGCGACTAGCGGGGGGGTAGCCAAAAACATTCAGTACTTC.

This clone was recorded once. V and J are TRBV7-3 and TRBJ1-2; perhaps TRBD1 as D (5 bases). The CDR3 totals 12 residues. CDR1 SGHTA and CDR2 FQGTGA come from the germline V gene. Between the trimmed V and J ends, which lost 3 bases and 8 bases, there was a span of 10 bases. The CDR3 coding sequence is TGTGCCAGCAGCTTGTCAGGGTACGGCTACACCTTC. Encoded protein: CASSLSGYGYTF.

The chain links TRBV5-6 to TRBJ1-1; D remains unclear. The CDR3 length is 14 residues. V was pared by 4 bases and J by 6 bases, with 16 bases between. Germline V lookup: CDR1 SGHDT, CDR2 YYEEEE. In DNA form, the CDR3 reads TGTGCCAGCAGCGCCCTTGGGCCCGGGGCTGAAGCTTTCTTT. It is translated as CASSALGPGAEAFF. Combining the CDR3 with reference TRBV5-6 and TRBJ1-1 gives the whole variable domain DAGVTQSPTHLIKTRGQQVTLRCSPKSGHDTVSWYQQALGQGPQFIFQYYEEEERQRGNFPDRFSGHQFPNYSSELNVNALLLGDSALYLCASSALGPGAEAFFGQGTRLTVV.

The J gene is TRBJ1-6, the V gene TRBV5-6, with a tentative D call TRBD1 (5 bases). CDR3 length: 14 amino acids. Germline loops: CDR1 SGHDT, CDR2 YYEEEE. The V end lost 5 bases, the J end lost 10 bases, and 16 bases lay between the germline ends. The CDR3 nucleotides are TGTGCCAGCAGTCCCCGCCAGGGCCTCTCACCCCTCCACTTT. This codes for CASSPRQGLSPLHF.